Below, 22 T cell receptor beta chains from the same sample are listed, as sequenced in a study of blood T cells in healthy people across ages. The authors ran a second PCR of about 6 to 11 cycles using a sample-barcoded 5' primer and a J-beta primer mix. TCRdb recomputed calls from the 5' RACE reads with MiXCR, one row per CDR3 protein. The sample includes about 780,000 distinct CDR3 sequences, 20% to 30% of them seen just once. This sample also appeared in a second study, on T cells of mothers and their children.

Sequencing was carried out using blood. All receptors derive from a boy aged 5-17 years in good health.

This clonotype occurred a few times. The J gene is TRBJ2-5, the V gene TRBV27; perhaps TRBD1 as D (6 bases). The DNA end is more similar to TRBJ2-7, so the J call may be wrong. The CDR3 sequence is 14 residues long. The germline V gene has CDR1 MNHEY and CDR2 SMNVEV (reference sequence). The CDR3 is CASSPLDRIYEQYF. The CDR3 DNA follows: TGTGCCAGCAGTCCTCTCGACAGGATCTACGAGCAGTACTTC.

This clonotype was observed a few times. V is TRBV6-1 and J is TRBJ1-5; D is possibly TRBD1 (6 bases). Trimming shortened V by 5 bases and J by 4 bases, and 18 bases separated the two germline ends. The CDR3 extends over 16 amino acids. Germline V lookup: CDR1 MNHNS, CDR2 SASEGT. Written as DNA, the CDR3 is TGTGCCAGCAGTAGTGAACCCGGGGGCAGAAATCAGCCCCAGCATTTT. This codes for CASSSEPGGRNQPQHF.

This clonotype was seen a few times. The CDR3 here is CASKLGAEPQHF. The CDR3, as DNA: TGTGCCAGCAAGCTTGGAGCAGAGCCCCAGCATTTT. The J gene is TRBJ1-5, the V gene TRBV12-3 or TRBV12-4; D gene unclear. With 7 bases removed from V and 8 bases from J, the gap between germline ends came to 12 bases. The CDR3 loop spans 12 amino acids.

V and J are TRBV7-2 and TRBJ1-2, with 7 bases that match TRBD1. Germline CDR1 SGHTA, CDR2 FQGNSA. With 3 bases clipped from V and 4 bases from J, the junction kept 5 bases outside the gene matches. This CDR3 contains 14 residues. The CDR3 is CASSFGQAVYGYTF. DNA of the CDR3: TGTGCCAGCAGCTTTGGACAGGCCGTCTATGGCTACACCTTC.

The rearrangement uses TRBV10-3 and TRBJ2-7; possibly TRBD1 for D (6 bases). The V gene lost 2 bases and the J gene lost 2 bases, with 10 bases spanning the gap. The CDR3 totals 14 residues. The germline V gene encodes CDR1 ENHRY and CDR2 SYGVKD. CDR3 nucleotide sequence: TGTGCCATCAGTGAGGACAGGTCCCCCTACGAGCAGTACTTC. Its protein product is CAISEDRSPYEQYF.

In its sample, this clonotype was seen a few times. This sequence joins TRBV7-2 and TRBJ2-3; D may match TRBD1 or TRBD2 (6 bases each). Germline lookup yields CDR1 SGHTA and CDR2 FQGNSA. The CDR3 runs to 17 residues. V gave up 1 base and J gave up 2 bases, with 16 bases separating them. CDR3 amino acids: CASSLGVGGGFTDTQYF. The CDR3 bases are TGTGCCAGCAGCTTAGGGGTAGGGGGAGGATTCACAGATACGCAGTATTTT.

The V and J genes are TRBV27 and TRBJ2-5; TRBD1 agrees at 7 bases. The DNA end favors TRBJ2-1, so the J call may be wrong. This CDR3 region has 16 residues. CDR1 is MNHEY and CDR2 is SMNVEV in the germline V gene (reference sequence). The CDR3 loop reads CASSSRDRRSYNEQFF. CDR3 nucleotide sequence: TGTGCCAGCAGTTCCCGGGACAGACGCTCCTACAATGAGCAGTTCTTC.

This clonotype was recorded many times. CDR3 protein: CASSVDREETQYF. In nucleotides, the CDR3 is TGTGCCAGCAGCGTGGACAGGGAAGAGACCCAGTACTTC. This sequence joins TRBV2 and TRBJ2-5; 8 bases align to TRBD1. This CDR3 has 13 residues. V lost 6 bases, J lost 3 bases, and 3 bases stayed unmatched. CDR1 is SNHLY and CDR2 is FYNNEI in the germline V gene.

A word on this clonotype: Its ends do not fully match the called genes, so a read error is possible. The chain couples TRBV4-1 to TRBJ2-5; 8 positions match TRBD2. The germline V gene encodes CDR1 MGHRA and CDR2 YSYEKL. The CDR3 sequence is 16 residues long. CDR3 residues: CASSQVSGGLQETQYF. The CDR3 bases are TGTGCCAGCAGCCAAGTAAGCGGGGGCCTCCAAGAGACCCAGTACTTC.

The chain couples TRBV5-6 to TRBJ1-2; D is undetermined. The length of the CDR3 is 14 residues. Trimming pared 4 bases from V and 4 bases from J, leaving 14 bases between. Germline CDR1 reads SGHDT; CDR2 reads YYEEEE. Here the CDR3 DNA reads TGTGCCAGCAGCATGACATATCGAAGCTATGGCTACACCTTC. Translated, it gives CASSMTYRSYGYTF.

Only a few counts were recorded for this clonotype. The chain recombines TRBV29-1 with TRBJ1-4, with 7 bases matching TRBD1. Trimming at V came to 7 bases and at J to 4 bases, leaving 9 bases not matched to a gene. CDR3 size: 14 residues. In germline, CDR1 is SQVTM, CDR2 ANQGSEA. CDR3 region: CSARKGQYNEKLFF. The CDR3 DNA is TGCAGCGCCCGGAAGGGACAGTATAATGAAAAACTGTTTTTT.

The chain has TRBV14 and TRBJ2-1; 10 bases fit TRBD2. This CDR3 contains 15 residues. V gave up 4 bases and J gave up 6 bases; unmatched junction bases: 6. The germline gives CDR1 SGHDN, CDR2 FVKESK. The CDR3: CASSRGSGGANEQFF. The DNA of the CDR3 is TGTGCCAGCAGCCGAGGGAGCGGGGGGGCCAATGAGCAGTTCTTC. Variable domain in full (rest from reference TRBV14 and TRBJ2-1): EAGVTQFPSHSVIEKGQTVTLRCDPISGHDNLYWYRRVMGKEIKFLLHFVKESKQDESGMPNNRFLAERTGGTYSTLKVQPAELEDSGVYFCASSRGSGGANEQFFGPGTRLTVL.

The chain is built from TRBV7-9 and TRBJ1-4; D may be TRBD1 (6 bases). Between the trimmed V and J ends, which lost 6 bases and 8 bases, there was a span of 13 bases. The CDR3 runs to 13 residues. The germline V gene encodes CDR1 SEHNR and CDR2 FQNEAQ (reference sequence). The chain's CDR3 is CASRAITGEKLFF. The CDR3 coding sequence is TGTGCCAGCAGAGCAATTACAGGGGAAAAACTGTTTTTT.

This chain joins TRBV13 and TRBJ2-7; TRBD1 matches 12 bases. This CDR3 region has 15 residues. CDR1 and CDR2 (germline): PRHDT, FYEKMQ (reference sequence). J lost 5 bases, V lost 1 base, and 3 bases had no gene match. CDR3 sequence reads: CASSLVGTGGHEQYF. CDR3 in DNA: TGTGCCAGCAGCTTAGTAGGGACAGGGGGCCACGAGCAGTACTTC. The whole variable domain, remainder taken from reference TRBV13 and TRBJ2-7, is AAGVIQSPRHLIKEKRETATLKCYPIPRHDTVYWYQQGPGQDPQFLISFYEKMQSDKGSIPDRFSAQQFSDYHSELNMSSLELGDSALYFCASSLVGTGGHEQYFGPGTRLTVT.

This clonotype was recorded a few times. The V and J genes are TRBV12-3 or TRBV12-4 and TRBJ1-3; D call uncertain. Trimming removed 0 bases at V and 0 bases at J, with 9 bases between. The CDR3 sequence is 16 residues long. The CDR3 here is CASSLAGSHSGNTIYF. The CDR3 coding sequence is TGTGCCAGCAGTTTAGCTGGCAGCCACTCTGGAAACACCATATATTTT.

The CDR3 nucleotides are TGCGCCAGCAGCTTTTCTCCCGGACTAGCGGGTTACAATGAGCAGTTCTTC. This encodes CASSFSPGLAGYNEQFF. The J gene is TRBJ2-1, the V gene TRBV5-1; 11 bases line up with TRBD2. Germline V CDR1 and CDR2: SGHRS, YFSETQ. This CDR3 region has 17 residues. The ends lost 2 bases at V and 4 bases at J; junction bases unmatched: 8.

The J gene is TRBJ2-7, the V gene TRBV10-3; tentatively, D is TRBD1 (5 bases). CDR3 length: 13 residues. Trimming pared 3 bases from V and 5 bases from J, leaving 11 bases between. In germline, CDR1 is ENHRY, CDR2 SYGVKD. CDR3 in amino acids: CAISERQNNEQYF. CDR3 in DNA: TGTGCCATCAGTGAAAGACAGAACAACGAGCAGTACTTC.

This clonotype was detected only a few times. CDR3 sequence reads: CASSQWGGELFF. The CDR3 coding sequence is TGCGCCAGCAGCCAATGGGGCGGGGAGCTGTTTTTT. The V and J genes are TRBV4-1 and TRBJ2-2; the D is unclear. The V and J ends lost 2 bases and 7 bases respectively, with 5 bases between them. The CDR3 sequence is 12 residues long. CDR1 MGHRA and CDR2 YSYEKL come from the germline V gene.

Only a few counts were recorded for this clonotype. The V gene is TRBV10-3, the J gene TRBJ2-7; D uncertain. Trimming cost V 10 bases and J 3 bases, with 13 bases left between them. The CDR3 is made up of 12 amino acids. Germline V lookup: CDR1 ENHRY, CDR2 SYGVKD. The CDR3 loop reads CASGPKRYEQYF. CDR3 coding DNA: TGTGCCAGTGGACCGAAGCGCTACGAGCAGTACTTC.

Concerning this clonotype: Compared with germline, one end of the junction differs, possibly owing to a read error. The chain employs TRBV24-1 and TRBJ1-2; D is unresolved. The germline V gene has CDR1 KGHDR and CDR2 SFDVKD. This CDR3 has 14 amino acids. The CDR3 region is CATSVTDDHYGCTF. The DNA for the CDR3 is TGTGCCACCAGTGTTACCGACGATCACTATGGCTGCACCTTC.

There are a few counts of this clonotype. CDR3 sequence reads: CSAMRGATPEQYF. The DNA for the CDR3 is TGCAGTGCTATGCGAGGGGCCACCCCGGAGCAGTACTTC. J is TRBJ2-7 and V is TRBV20-1, with D perhaps matching TRBD1 or TRBD2 (5 bases each). With 4 bases removed from V and 7 bases from J, the gap between germline ends came to 17 bases. The CDR3 is 13 residues long. Germline V gene sequence: CDR1 DFQATT, CDR2 SNEGSKA (reference sequence).

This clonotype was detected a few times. The CDR3, as DNA: TGTGCCAGCAGCTTACCCGGGACTAGCGCGAACACCGGGGAGCTGTTTTTT. It translates to CASSLPGTSANTGELFF. The chain combines TRBV5-5 with TRBJ2-2; TRBD2 agrees at 10 bases. CDR3 length: 17 amino acids. In germline, CDR1 is SGHKS, CDR2 YYEKEE (reference sequence). The V and J ends lost 2 bases and 0 bases, in that order; junction bases with no gene match: 4.